These T cell receptor beta chains were read from a single sample in a study of CD8+ T cells in alopecia areata. Measured with immunoSEQ multiplex PCR; TCRdb has only the in-frame clones, and not every one. Counted here are under 350,000 clones, roughly 64% occurring once; the ten biggest clones make up approximately 2%. Specimen: CD4+ T cells sorted from blood, collected at week 24, from a patient treated with tofacitinib. These receptors were collected from a human donor with alopecia areata. The CDR3 runs from the conserved cysteine through the conserved F or W.

V gene	CDR3 protein
TRBV2	CAGGRDYYNEQFF
TRBV5-1	CASSLRQGASNTEAFF
TRBV30	CAWSMVSNQPQHF
TRBV30	CAWSVRTWRGYTF
TRBV10-3	CAISDVEGTSYEQYF
TRBV29-1	CSVEVSRGQNTEAFF
TRBV6-6	CASKLGQGVNEQYF
TRBV18	CASSPPRNGAGRETQYF
TRBV28	CASSLSEGSAEAFF
TRBV30	CAWSPGLGGGNTIYF
TRBV7-9	CASTATQETQYF
TRBV7-9	CASSLEGAPNEKLFF
TRBV7-6	CASSLRGGHQHF
TRBV9	CASSMGQMSSYNSPLHF
TRBV30	CAWILQGYNSPLHF
TRBV7-9	CASSLGMVGNTEAFF
TRBV30	CAWARGRDEQYF
TRBV7-9	CASSFEELLEAFF
TRBV30	CAWSARTYMNTEAFF
TRBV28	CASSPGGRYGYTF
TRBV30	CAWSVGPTGYQETQYF
TRBV4-2	CASSQVRNTEAFF
TRBV29-1	CSVDSGTEAFF
TRBV11-2	CASSLGLRGGDEQFF
TRBV15	CATSRDPQRQETQYF
TRBV6-6	CASSYGGPGELFF
TRBV11-2	CASSLVAGGPSNTQYF
TRBV29-1	CSADRQGGAETQYF
TRBV7-9	CASSLGQETQYF
TRBV6-6	CASSSRTGGAYEQYF
TRBV30	CAWSPVQFSYEQYF
TRBV5-1	CASSLEGGNYGYTF
TRBV29-1	CSVSGSTYEQYF
TRBV18	CASSPGLGGSTEAFF
TRBV30	CAWSPSLDSNQPQHF
TRBV29-1	CSVSGTEAFF
TRBV27	CASSFRGLQETQYF
TRBV19	CASARTGGARTEAFF
TRBV29-1	CSVVKVYEQYF
TRBV29-1	CSVAAAAYEQYF
TRBV15	CATSRDPNLEREQYF
TRBV29-1	CSVAPSRGGTDTQYF
TRBV27	CASSPGTSGEETQYF
TRBV2	CASRDYNEQFF
TRBV2	CASDQTPTGYGFF
TRBV2	CATDRQGGGYGYTF
TRBV11-2	CASSSYRYPANVLTF
TRBV30	CAWSAVSQTNYGYTF
TRBV7-2	CASSLGPPPSNTGELFF
TRBV11-2	CASSAGTDEQFF
TRBV5-1	CASSSLGGSVLNTEAFF
TRBV30	CAWSVQEKLFF
TRBV5-4	CASSLANVLTF
TRBV29-1	CSVDSRDTHTF
TRBV27	CASSVGGGTEETQYF